The clone carrying this T cell receptor beta chain has a handful of counts. One end of the junction does not line up with germline, which may come from a read error. The sample originates from a study of T cell changes during pregnancy in multiple sclerosis. The assay was immunoSEQ multiplex PCR, and TCRdb's table has in-frame clones only and misses some. This repertoire shows tens of thousands of clones, 85% found once; its top ten account for 15% to 17%. The CDR3 has 17 residues. CDR1 is GTSNPN and CDR2 is SVGIG in the germline V gene (reference sequence). The TCR was taken from a female donor in good health, enrolled as a control in a pregnancy study. Sequencing used CD8+ T cells from peripheral blood mononuclear cells, obtained in the first trimester of pregnancy. V gene TRBV30 combines with J gene TRBJ1-6, with 9 bases aligning to TRBD1. The CDR3 reads CAWSSGQGFSSNSPLHF. The CDR3 nucleotides read TGTGCCTGGAGTTCGGGACAGGGATTCTCCTCTAATTCACCCCTCCACTTT. The entire variable domain, with the rest obtained from reference TRBV30 and TRBJ1-6, is as follows: SQTIHQWPATLVQPVGSPLSLECTVEGTSNPNLYWYRQAAGRGLQLLFYSVGIGQISSEVPQNLSASRPQDRQFILSSKKLLLSDSGFYLCAWSSGQGFSSNSPLHFGNGTRLTVT.